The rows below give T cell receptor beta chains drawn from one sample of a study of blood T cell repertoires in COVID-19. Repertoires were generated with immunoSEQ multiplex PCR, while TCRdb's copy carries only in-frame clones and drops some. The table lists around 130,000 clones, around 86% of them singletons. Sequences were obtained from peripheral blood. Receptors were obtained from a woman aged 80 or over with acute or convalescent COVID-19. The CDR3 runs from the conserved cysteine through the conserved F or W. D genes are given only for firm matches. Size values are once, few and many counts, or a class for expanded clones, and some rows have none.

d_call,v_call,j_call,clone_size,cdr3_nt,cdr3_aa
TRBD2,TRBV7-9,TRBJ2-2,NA,TGTGCCAGCAGCTCTAGACTAGCGGGGGGGCGTGGCACCGGGGAGCTGTTTTTT,CASSSRLAGGRGTGELFF
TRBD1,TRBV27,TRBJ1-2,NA,TGTGCCAGCAGTTTATCCTACCCGGGACAGGGTCATGGCTACACCTTC,CASSLSYPGQGHGYTF
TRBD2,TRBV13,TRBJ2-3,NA,TGTGCCAGCAGCTCCGAACCTACGGGGGGGGACACAGATACGCAGTATTTT,CASSSEPTGGDTDTQYF
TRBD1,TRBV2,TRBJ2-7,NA,TGTGCCAGCAGTGAAGCCCCGGGCAGGGGGTTTTACGAGCAGTACTTC,CASSEAPGRGFYEQYF
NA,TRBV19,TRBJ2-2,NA,TGTGCCAGTAGTATAGGAGGGCAGGGGAACGGGGAGCTGTTTTTT,CASSIGGQGNGELFF
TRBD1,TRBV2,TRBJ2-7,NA,TGTGCCAGCAGTGCGGGACAGGGGGGTCTGTTTGACGAGCAGTACTTC,CASSAGQGGLFDEQYF
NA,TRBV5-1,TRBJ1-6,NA,TGCGCCAGCAGCTTGAATTCGGCACCCCTCCACTTT,CASSLNSAPLHF
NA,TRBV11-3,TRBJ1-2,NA,TGTGCCAGCAGCTTTAGTACTCCGAACTATGGCTACACCTTC,CASSFSTPNYGYTF
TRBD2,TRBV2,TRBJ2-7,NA,TGTGCCAGCAGTGGTGCACTAGCGGGATACGAGCAGTACTTC,CASSGALAGYEQYF
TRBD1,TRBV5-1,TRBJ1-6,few,TGCGCCTCCCACCGGGACAGTAATTCACCCCTCCACTTT,CASHRDSNSPLHF
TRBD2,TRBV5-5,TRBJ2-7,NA,TGTGCCAGCAGCCAAGGGGGGACTAGCAACTACGAGCAGTACTTC,CASSQGGTSNYEQYF
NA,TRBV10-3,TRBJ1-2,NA,TGTGCCATCAGTGACCCGGACAGAACTAACTATGGCTACACCTTC,CAISDPDRTNYGYTF
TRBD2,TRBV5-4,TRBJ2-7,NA,TGTGCCAGCAGCAAGGGACTAGCGGGACTCCCCTCCTACGAGCAGTACTTC,CASSKGLAGLPSYEQYF
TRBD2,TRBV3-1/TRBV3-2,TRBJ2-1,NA,TGTGCCAGCAGCCCCATAGCGGGAGGGCCTTGGAATGAGCAGTTCTTC,CASSPIAGGPWNEQFF
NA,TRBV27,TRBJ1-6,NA,TGTGCCAGCAGCCCTAGACTCAGCTCCTATAATTCACCCCTCCACTTT,CASSPRLSSYNSPLHF
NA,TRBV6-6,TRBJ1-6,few,TGTGCCAGCACCCAATCGCGGGGTAAGCCCCTCCACTTT,CASTQSRGKPLHF
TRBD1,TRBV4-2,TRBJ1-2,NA,TGTGCCAGCAGCCGAGAGGGGGCAGGGCCGGCGGGCTACACCTTC,CASSREGAGPAGYTF
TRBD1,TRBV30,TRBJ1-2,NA,TGTGCCTGGAGTGTGGGACAGCACTATGGCTACACCTTC,CAWSVGQHYGYTF
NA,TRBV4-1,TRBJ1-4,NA,TGCGCCAGCAGCCAGAGAGGGTCGGGGAGTTTGGAAAAACTGTTTTTT,CASSQRGSGSLEKLFF
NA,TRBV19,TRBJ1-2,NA,TGTGCCAGTAGTCGGGGTTTAGGCTATGGCTACACCTTC,CASSRGLGYGYTF
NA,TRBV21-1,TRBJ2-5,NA,TGTGCCAGCAGCATACACAGGGGAGCGGGGACCCAGTACTTC,CASSIHRGAGTQYF
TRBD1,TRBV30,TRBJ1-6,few,TGTGCCTGGACCGTAGGGGGCCCCTCACCCCTCCACTTT,CAWTVGGPSPLHF
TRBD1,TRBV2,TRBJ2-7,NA,TGTGCCAGCAGTGGCGGGACAGGAGAGCAGTACTTC,CASSGGTGEQYF
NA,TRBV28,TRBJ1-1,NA,TGTGCCAGCAGTTATCGGGGGACGGATGAAGCTTTCTTT,CASSYRGTDEAFF
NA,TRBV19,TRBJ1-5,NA,TGTGCCAGTAGTATCAGAGGTTGGAGGCCTAATCAGCCCCAGCATTTT,CASSIRGWRPNQPQHF
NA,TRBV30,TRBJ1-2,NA,TGTGCCTGGAGTGTACGGGGAATGGGCGGCTACACCTTC,CAWSVRGMGGYTF
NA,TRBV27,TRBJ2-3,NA,TGTGCCAGCAGTTTATCATACGGGGATACGCAGTATTTT,CASSLSYGDTQYF
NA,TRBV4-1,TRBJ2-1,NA,TGCGCCAGCAGCCAAGATGAGCGGGCCTACAATGAGCAGTTCTTC,CASSQDERAYNEQFF
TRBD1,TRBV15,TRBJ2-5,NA,TGTGCCACCAGCAGAGGGGGTAGACAGGGCCAAGAGACCCAGTACTTC,CATSRGGRQGQETQYF
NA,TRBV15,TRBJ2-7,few,TGTGCCACCAGCAGAAACGGAGGGCTTGAGCAGTACTTC,CATSRNGGLEQYF
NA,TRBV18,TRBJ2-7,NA,TGTGCCAGCTCACCCGAGCGGGTCCTCGAGCAGTACTTC,CASSPERVLEQYF
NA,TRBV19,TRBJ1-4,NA,TGTGCCAGTAGTCCCCTGGTGGGGGGGCGCGGTGAAAAACTGTTTTTT,CASSPLVGGRGEKLFF
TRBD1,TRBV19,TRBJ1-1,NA,TGTGCCAGTAGTATGTTTAGGACAGGGGGCAGCGCTGAAGCTTTCTTT,CASSMFRTGGSAEAFF
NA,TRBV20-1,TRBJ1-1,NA,TGCAGTGTCACAGCGAACACTGAAGCTTTCTTT,CSVTANTEAFF
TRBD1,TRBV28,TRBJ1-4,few,TGTGCCAGCAGTATACACAGGGGGCGCGGGGAAAAACTGTTTTTT,CASSIHRGRGEKLFF
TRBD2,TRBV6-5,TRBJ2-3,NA,TGTGCCATAGCTCTCCCGGGGGGTACAGATACGCAGTATTTT,CAIALPGGTDTQYF
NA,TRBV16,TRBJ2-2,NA,TGTGCCAGCAGCCAATCGGTCTCTCGGGCCGGGGAGCTGTTTTTT,CASSQSVSRAGELFF
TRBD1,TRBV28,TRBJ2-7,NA,TGTGCCAGCAGTTTTGCAGGGGGCGCCTACGAGCAGTACTTC,CASSFAGGAYEQYF
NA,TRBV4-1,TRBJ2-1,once,TGCGCCAGCAGCCATCCCCCTAGGGGAAGCTCCTACAATGAGCAGTTCTTC,CASSHPPRGSSYNEQFF
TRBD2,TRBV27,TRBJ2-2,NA,TGTGCCAGTAGAAGACGGAGCGGGAGTGGGACCGGGGAGCTGTTTTTT,CASRRRSGSGTGELFF
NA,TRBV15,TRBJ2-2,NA,TGTGCCACCAGCAGGAGGGGGGAGCTGTTTTTT,CATSRRGELFF
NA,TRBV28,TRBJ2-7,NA,TGTGCGGTCACTGACATTAGCTCCTACGAGCAGTACTTC,CAVTDISSYEQYF
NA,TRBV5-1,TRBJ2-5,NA,TGCGCCAGCAGCTTGGGACAAGTATGGTACCAAGAGACCCAGTACTTC,CASSLGQVWYQETQYF
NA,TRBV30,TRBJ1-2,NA,TGTGCCTGGAGTGCCAAGGGGTATGGCTACACCTTC,CAWSAKGYGYTF
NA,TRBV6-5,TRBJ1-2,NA,TGTGCCCTTCTGGGAGGGGGAGGTGCGTCGTATGGCTACACCTTC,CALLGGGGASYGYTF
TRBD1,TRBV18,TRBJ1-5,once,TGTGCCAGCTCACCCATGGACAGGGGGCTTTTAGGCAATCAGCCCCAGCATTTT,CASSPMDRGLLGNQPQHF
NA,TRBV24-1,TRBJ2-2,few,TGTGCCACCCGGGACTGGCCCACCGGGGAGCTGTTTTTT,CATRDWPTGELFF
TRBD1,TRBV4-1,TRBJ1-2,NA,TGCGCCAGCAGCCACCCTGGACAGGGTGGGGACTATGGCTACACCTTC,CASSHPGQGGDYGYTF
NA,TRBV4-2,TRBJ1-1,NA,TGTGCCAGCAGCCAAGAAGAGATGACAGCCACTGAAGCTTTCTTT,CASSQEEMTATEAFF
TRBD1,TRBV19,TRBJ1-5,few,TGTGCCAGTAGTATAGGGGCAGGGGGACAGCCCCAGCATTTT,CASSIGAGGQPQHF
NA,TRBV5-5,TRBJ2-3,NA,TGTGCCAGCAGCTTGGATAGTACTAGCACAGATACGCAGTATTTT,CASSLDSTSTDTQYF
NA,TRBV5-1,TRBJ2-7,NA,TGCGCCAGCAGCTTAACTTCCCGAAACTACGAGCAGTACTTC,CASSLTSRNYEQYF
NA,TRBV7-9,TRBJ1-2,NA,TGTGCCAGCAGCTTATCAGCCGGGAACTATGGCTACACCTTC,CASSLSAGNYGYTF